This T cell receptor (beta chain) was captured in a study of siplizumab effects on memory and regulatory T cells. TCRdb's copy holds only in-frame clones and misses some; the assay was immunoSEQ multiplex PCR. The sample has approximately 120,000 clones; just over 90% are singletons. V gave up 4 bases and J gave up 2 bases; unmatched junction bases: 6. Per germline, CDR1 SGHDN and CDR2 FVKESK. The CDR3 totals 15 residues. V usage is TRBV14 and J usage is TRBJ1-2, with TRBD1 identical over 8 bases. The sample comprised Tregs sorted from blood. The clonotype was recovered from a human donor in good health. CDR3 DNA sequence: TGTGCCAGCAGCCTGTCTGGACAGGGAAACTATGGCTACACCTTC. Amino acid sequence: CASSLSGQGNYGYTF.